This T cell receptor beta chain originates from a study of shared clonotypes between healthy human individuals. After removal of 5 bases from V and 6 bases from J, the junction contained 3 bases not matched to a gene. CDR3 size: 13 residues. Germline loops: CDR1 MNHEY, CDR2 SMNVEV (reference sequence). The data were produced by immunoSEQ multiplex PCR, yet TCRdb's version contains in-frame clones alone and is incomplete. The sample shows about 450,000 clones, around 79% of them seen only once. This receptor was taken from a woman in her thirties or forties in good health. Some clones in this sample may be carry-over from other donors' samples. V gene TRBV27 combines with J gene TRBJ2-5; TRBD2 agrees at 10 bases. Sequenced input: PBMCs. The DNA of the CDR3 is TGTGCCAGCAGTCAGGGACTAGCGAAGACCCAGTACTTC. As protein: CASSQGLAKTQYF.